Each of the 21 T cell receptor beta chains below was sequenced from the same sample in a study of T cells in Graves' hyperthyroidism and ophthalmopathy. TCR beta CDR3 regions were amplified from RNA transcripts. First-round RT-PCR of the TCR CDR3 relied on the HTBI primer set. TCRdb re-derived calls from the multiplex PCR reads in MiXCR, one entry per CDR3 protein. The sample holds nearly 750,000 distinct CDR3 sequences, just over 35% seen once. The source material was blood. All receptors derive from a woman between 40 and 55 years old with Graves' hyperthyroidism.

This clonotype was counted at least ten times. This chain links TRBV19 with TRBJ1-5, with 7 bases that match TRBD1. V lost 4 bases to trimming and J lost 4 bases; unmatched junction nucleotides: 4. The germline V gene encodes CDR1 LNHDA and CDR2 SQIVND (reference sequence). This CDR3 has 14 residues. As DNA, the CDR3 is TGTGCCAGTAGTAGCGGGACAGAAAATCAGCCCCAGCATTTT. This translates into CASSSGTENQPQHF.

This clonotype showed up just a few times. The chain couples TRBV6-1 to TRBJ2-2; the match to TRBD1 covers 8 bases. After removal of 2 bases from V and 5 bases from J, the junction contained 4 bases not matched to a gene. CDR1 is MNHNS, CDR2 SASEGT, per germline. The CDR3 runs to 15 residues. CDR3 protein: CASSESQGATGELFF. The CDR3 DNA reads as TGTGCCAGCAGTGAATCCCAGGGGGCGACCGGGGAGCTGTTTTTT.

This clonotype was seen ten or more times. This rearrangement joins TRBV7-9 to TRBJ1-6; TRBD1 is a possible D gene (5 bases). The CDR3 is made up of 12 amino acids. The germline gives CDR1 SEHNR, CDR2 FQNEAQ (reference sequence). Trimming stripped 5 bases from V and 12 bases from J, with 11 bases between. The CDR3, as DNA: TGTGCCAGCAGCGAACCCCAGGGACCCCTCCACTTT. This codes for CASSEPQGPLHF.

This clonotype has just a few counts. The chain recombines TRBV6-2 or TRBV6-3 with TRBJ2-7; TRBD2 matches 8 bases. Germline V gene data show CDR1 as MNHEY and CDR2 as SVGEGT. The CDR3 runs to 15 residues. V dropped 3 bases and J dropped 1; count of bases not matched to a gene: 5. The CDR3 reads CASSYGLAGSYEQYF. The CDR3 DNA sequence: TGTGCCAGCAGTTATGGGCTAGCGGGTTCCTACGAGCAGTACTTC.

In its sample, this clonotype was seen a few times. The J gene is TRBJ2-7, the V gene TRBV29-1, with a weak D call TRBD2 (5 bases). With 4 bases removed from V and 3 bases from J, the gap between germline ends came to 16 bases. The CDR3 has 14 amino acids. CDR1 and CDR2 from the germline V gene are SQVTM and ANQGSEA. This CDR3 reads CSVGVVDWGYEQYF. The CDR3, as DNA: TGCAGCGTTGGGGTTGTGGACTGGGGCTACGAGCAGTACTTC.

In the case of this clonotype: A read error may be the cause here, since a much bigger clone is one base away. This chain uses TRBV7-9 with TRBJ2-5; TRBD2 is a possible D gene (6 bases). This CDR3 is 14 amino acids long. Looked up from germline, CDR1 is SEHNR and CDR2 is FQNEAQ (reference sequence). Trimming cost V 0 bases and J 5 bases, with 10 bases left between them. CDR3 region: CASSLALAGETQYF. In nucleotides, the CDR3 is TGTGCCAGCAGCTTAGCACTAGCTGGGGAGACCCAGTACTTC.

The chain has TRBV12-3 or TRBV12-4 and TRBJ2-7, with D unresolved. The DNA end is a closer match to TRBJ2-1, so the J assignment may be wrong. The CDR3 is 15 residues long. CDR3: CASSFPPGSYNEQFF. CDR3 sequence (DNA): TGTGCCAGCAGTTTTCCGCCGGGCAGCTACAATGAGCAGTTCTTC.

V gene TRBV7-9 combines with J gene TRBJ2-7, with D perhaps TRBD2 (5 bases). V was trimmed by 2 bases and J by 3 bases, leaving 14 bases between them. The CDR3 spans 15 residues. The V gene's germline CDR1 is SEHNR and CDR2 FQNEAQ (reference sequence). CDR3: CASSLLGIGNYEQYF. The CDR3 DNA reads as TGTGCCAGCAGCTTACTCGGGATCGGGAACTACGAGCAGTACTTC.

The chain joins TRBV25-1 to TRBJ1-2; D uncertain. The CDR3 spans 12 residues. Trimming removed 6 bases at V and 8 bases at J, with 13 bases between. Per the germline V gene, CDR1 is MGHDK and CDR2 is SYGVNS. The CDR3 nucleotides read TGTGCCAGCAGGGGCGCGGATTACGGCTACACCTTC. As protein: CASRGADYGYTF.

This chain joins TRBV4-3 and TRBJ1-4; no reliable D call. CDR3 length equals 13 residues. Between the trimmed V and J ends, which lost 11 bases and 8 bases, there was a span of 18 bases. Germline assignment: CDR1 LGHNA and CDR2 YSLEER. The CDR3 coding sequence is TGCGCCGCCTCGAAAAGGGTGGGGGAAAAACTGTTTTTT. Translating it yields CAASKRVGEKLFF.

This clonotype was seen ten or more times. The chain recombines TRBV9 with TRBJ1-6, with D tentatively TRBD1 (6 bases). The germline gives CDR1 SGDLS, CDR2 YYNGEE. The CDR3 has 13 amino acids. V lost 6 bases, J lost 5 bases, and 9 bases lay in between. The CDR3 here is CASKGVDNSPLHF. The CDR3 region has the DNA TGTGCCAGCAAGGGGGTCGATAATTCACCCCTCCACTTT.

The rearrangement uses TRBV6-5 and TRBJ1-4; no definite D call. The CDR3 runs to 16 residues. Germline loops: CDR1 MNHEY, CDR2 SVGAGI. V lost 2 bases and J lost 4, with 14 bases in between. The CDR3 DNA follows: TGTGCCAGCAGTTACCCATCCCGAGGCTTTAATGAAAAACTGTTTTTT. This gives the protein CASSYPSRGFNEKLFF.

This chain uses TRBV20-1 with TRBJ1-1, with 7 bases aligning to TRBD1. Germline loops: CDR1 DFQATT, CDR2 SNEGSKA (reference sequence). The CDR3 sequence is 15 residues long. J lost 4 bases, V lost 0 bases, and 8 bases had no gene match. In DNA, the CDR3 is TGCAGTGCTAGAGATATTACAGGGGCGGGCACTGAAGCTTTCTTT. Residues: CSARDITGAGTEAFF.

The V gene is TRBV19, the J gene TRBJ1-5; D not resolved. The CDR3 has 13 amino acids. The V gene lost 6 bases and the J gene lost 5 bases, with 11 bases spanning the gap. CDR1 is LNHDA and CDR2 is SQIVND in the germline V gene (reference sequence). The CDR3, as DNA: TGTGCCAGTAGGCGAGGGCTTCATCAGCCCCAGCATTTT. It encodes CASRRGLHQPQHF.

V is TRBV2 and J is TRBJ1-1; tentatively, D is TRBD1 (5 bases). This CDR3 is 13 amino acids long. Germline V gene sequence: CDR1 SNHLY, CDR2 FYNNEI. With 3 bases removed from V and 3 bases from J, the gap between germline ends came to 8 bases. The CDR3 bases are TGTGCCAGCAGTGAGACAGCTTACACTGAAGCTTTCTTT. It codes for CASSETAYTEAFF.

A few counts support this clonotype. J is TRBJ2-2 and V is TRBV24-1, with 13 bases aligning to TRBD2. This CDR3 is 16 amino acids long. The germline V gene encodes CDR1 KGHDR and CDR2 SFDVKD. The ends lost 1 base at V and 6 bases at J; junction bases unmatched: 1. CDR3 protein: CATSDFTSGRAGELFF. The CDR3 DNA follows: TGTGCCACCAGTGATTTCACTAGCGGGAGGGCCGGGGAGCTGTTTTTT.

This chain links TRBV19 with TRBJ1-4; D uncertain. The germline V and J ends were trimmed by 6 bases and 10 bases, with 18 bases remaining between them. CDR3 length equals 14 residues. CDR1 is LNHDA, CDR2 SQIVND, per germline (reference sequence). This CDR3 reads CASSPSFRNGKLFF. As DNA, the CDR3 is TGTGCCAGTAGCCCCTCCTTTCGGAACGGAAAACTGTTTTTT.

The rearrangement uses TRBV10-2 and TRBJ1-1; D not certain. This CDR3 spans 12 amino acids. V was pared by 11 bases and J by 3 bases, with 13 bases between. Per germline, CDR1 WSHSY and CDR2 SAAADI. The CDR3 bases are TGCGCCCGCACGACCAGCCACACTGAAGCTTTCTTT. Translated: CARTTSHTEAFF.

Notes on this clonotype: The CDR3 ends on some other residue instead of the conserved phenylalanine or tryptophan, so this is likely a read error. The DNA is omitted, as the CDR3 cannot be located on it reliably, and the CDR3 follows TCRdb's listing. The CDR3: CASSSPLAG. The rearrangement joins TRBV9 to TRBJ1-2. The CDR3 is 9 amino acids long, termini counted. From germline, CDR1 is SGDLS and CDR2 YYNGEE.

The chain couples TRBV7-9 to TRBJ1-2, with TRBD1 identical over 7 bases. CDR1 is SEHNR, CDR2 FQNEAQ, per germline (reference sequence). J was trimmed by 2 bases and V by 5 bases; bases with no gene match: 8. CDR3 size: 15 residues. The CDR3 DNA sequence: TGTGCCAGCAGCCCGAGACAGGGAATAAACTATGGCTACACCTTC. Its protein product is CASSPRQGINYGYTF. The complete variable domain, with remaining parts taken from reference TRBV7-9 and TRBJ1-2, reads DTGVSQNPRHKITKRGQNVTFRCDPISEHNRLYWYRQTLGQGPEFLTYFQNEAQLEKSRLLSDRFSAERPKGSFSTLEIQRTEQGDSAMYLCASSPRQGINYGYTFGSGTRLTVV.

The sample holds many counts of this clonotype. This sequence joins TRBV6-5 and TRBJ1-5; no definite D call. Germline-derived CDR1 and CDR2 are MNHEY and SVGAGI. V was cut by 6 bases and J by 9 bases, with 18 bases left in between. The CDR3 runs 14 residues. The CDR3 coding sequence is TGTGCCAGCAGGAGCCTGACGGTGGACGTGCCCCAGCATTTT. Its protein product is CASRSLTVDVPQHF.